This T cell receptor (beta chain) comes out of a study of T cell responses to AZD1222 COVID-19 vaccine. Repertoires were generated with immunoSEQ multiplex PCR, while TCRdb's copy carries only in-frame clones and drops some. The table includes around 130,000 clones, approximately 93% detected once. The CDR3 runs to 16 residues. V dropped 0 bases and J dropped 6 bases, with 17 bases sitting between them. Germline V CDR1 and CDR2: MGHRA, YSYEKL. Study observations and caveats: The donor group comprised mostly white British people and more females; the analysis possibly underestimated clonal diversity.

About this clone itself: Its antigen is currently unknown.

This material consisted of peripheral blood, taken on day 0 of AZD1222 vaccination. The origin of this receptor is an adult in good health. The chain is built from TRBV4-1 and TRBJ1-2; no reliable D call. Here the CDR3 DNA reads TGCGCCAGCAGCCAAGACGAGGATGGACTGGGTGATGGCTACACCTTC. It codes for CASSQDEDGLGDGYTF.